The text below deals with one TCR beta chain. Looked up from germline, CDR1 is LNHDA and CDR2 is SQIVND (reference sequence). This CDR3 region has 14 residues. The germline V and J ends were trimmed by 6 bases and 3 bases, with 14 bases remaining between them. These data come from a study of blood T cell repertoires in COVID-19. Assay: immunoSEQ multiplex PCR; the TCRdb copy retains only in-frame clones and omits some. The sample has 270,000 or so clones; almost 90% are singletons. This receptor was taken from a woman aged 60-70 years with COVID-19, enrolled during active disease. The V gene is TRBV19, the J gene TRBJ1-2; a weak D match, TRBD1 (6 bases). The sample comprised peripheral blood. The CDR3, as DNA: TGTGCCAGTAGCCCCACAGGGACGGACTATGGCTACACCTTC. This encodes CASSPTGTDYGYTF. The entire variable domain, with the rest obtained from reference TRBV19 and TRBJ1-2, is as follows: DGGITQSPKYLFRKEGQNVTLSCEQNLNHDAMYWYRQDPGQGLRLIYYSQIVNDFQKGDIAEGYSVSREKKESFPLTVTSAQKNPTAFYLCASSPTGTDYGYTFGSGTRLTVV.